These 22 T cell receptor beta chains share one sample of origin, sequenced in a study of T cell responses to AZD1222 COVID-19 vaccine. TCRdb keeps only in-frame clones here, not all; method: immunoSEQ multiplex PCR. The sample has 180,000 or so clones; 80% to 95% are singletons. Sequenced here: peripheral blood, sampled 28 days after the second AZD1222 dose. All receptors come from an adult who received the AZD1222 COVID-19 vaccine.

The chain employs TRBV7-3 and TRBJ2-2, with 16 bases identical to TRBD2. Looked up from germline, CDR1 is SGHTA and CDR2 is FQGTGA. The CDR3 length is 16 residues. The ends lost 5 bases at V and 9 bases at J; junction bases unmatched: 6. The CDR3 DNA follows: TGTGCCAGCAGCCCCGGGACTAGCGGGGGGGCCCGGGAGCTGTTTTTT. It is translated as CASSPGTSGGARELFF.

The CDR3 here is CASSTQLAPYNEQFF. The CDR3 DNA is TGTGCCAGTAGTACGCAACTAGCGCCCTACAATGAGCAGTTCTTC. This chain links TRBV19 with TRBJ2-1; 7 bases match TRBD2. Germline CDR1 is LNHDA and CDR2 is SQIVND (reference sequence). This CDR3 is 15 amino acids long. V was pared by 4 bases and J by 2 bases, with 5 bases of the junction left unmatched.

The gene calls are TRBV19 and TRBJ2-5; possibly TRBD1 for D (5 bases). Trimming left V 3 bases short and J 0 bases short, with 5 bases between. CDR3 length equals 13 residues. CDR1 and CDR2 (germline): LNHDA, SQIVND (reference sequence). CDR3 in amino acids: CASSIRDQETQYF. The DNA of the CDR3 is TGTGCCAGTAGTATCAGGGACCAAGAGACCCAGTACTTC.

The chain employs TRBV29-1 and TRBJ2-1, with a tentative D call TRBD2 (7 bases). This CDR3 region has 15 residues. Trimming took off 4 bases at V and 0 bases at J, with 13 bases between the two ends. Germline V lookup: CDR1 SQVTM, CDR2 ANQGSEA. CDR3 coding DNA: TGCAGCGTTGTTGCGGGGGCGAGCTCCTACAATGAGCAGTTCTTC. Its translation is CSVVAGASSYNEQFF.

This rearrangement joins TRBV19 to TRBJ2-5, with D possibly matching TRBD2 (5 bases). CDR3 length equals 13 residues. The V end was cut by 1 base, the J end by 5 bases, with 8 bases between. Germline values: CDR1 LNHDA, CDR2 SQIVND (reference sequence). The CDR3 reads CASSIAGGETQYF. DNA for the CDR3: TGTGCCAGTAGTATAGCGGGCGGGGAGACCCAGTACTTC.

V usage is TRBV5-6 and J usage is TRBJ1-1; no clear D gene. V lost 1 base, J lost 5 bases, and 15 bases lay in between. The CDR3 totals 15 residues. Germline V gives CDR1 SGHDT, CDR2 YYEEEE. This CDR3 is CASSLQLRSTTEAFF. Written as DNA, the CDR3 is TGTGCCAGCAGCTTGCAGTTAAGGTCGACGACTGAAGCTTTCTTT.

The CDR3 protein is CASSKASRQVEKLFF. In DNA form, the CDR3 reads TGTGCCAGCAGCAAAGCATCAAGGCAGGTAGAAAAACTGTTTTTT. The chain joins TRBV21-1 to TRBJ1-4; the tabulated D call, TRBD1, remains unverified against the DNA. TRBV21-1 is described as a pseudogene. CDR3 size: 15 residues.

This clone was seen only once. V usage is TRBV7-9 and J usage is TRBJ1-2, with 7 bases aligning to TRBD1. There are 13 residues in the CDR3. J lost 4 bases, V lost 5 bases, and 4 bases had no gene match. Germline V gene data show CDR1 as SEHNR and CDR2 as FQNEAQ (reference sequence). CDR3 nucleotide sequence: TGTGCCAGCAGCCGGGACAGCCTCTATGGCTACACCTTC. It encodes CASSRDSLYGYTF.

The chain has TRBV3-1 (or the pseudogene TRBV3-2) and TRBJ1-1; D is possibly TRBD1 (5 bases). The CDR3 loop spans 16 amino acids. Germline CDR1 and CDR2: LGHDT and YNNKEL (reference sequence). Trimming removed 4 bases from V and 0 bases from J, with 15 bases in between. The CDR3 region is CASSRVLRDLNTEAFF. The CDR3 bases are TGTGCCAGCAGCCGGGTACTCAGGGATTTGAACACTGAAGCTTTCTTT.

The CDR3 sequence: CASSVGTGDVETQYF. Written as DNA, the CDR3 is TGTGCCAGCAGCGTGGGGACAGGGGACGTGGAGACCCAGTACTTC. The chain employs TRBV9 and TRBJ2-5; 10 nucleotides align to TRBD1. Germline CDR1 is SGDLS and CDR2 is YYNGEE. The CDR3 spans 15 residues. The V gene end was trimmed by 2 bases and the J gene end by 5 bases; junction bases not matched to a gene: 6. The full variable domain, with the rest looked up from reference TRBV9 and TRBJ2-5, is DSGVTQTPKHLITATGQRVTLRCSPRSGDLSVYWYQQSLDQGLQFLIQYYNGEERAKGNILERFSAQQFPDLHSELNLSSLELGDSALYFCASSVGTGDVETQYFGPGTRLLVL.

The J gene is TRBJ1-5, the V gene TRBV29-1; D unclear. The CDR3 spans 14 residues. Germline V gene lookup returns CDR1 SQVTM and CDR2 ANQGSEA. The V end was cut by 6 bases, the J end by 0 bases, with 12 bases between. CDR3 residues: CSVVSSDSNQPQHF. CDR3 in DNA: TGCAGCGTCGTTTCATCAGATAGCAATCAGCCCCAGCATTTT.

The V gene is TRBV2, the J gene TRBJ2-5; 8 positions agree with TRBD1. J lost 5 bases, V lost 6 bases, and 11 bases had no gene match. There are 15 residues in the CDR3. Germline values: CDR1 SNHLY, CDR2 FYNNEI. The CDR3 reads CASSRQGQATETQYF. The CDR3 bases are TGTGCCAGCAGCCGTCAGGGACAGGCAACGGAGACCCAGTACTTC.

This chain links TRBV5-6 with TRBJ2-7; no reliable D call. Germline V gives CDR1 SGHDT, CDR2 YYEEEE. CDR3 length: 11 amino acids. V lost 2 bases and J 3 bases, leaving 3 bases between the germline ends. CDR3 sequence: CASSFYYEQYF. CDR3 in DNA: TGTGCCAGCAGCTTTTACTACGAGCAGTACTTC.

This chain connects TRBV10-3 to TRBJ2-3, with 16 bases identical to TRBD2. This CDR3 is built from 17 residues. The trim removed 6 bases at V and 2 bases at J, leaving 5 bases unmatched. CDR1 is ENHRY and CDR2 is SYGVKD in the germline V gene. CDR3 DNA sequence: TGTGCCATCAGCACGGGACTAGCGGGGGGGCCCACAGATACGCAGTATTTT. Translation: CAISTGLAGGPTDTQYF.

The chain couples TRBV30 to TRBJ1-6; possibly TRBD1 for D (6 bases). Germline CDR1 GTSNPN, CDR2 SVGIG (reference sequence). The CDR3 has 16 amino acids. Trimming pared 2 bases from V and 10 bases from J, leaving 21 bases between. CDR3 DNA: TGTGCCTGGAGTTCGTTTGCCCGGGGGCCCGAGTCACCCCTCCACTTT. Translation: CAWSSFARGPESPLHF.

V gene TRBV24-1 combines with J gene TRBJ2-3, with TRBD1 matching over 8 bases. The CDR3 runs 16 residues. Germline assignment: CDR1 KGHDR and CDR2 SFDVKD. Trimming cost V 6 bases and J 4 bases; bases outside gene matches: 11. The DNA of the CDR3 is TGTGCCACCAGTATGACAGGGGACTCCAGGCCAGATACGCAGTATTTT. Its protein is CATSMTGDSRPDTQYF.

The V call is TRBV3-1 (or the pseudogene TRBV3-2), the J call TRBJ2-7; D might be TRBD1 (6 bases). The V and J ends lost 2 bases and 4 bases respectively, with 9 bases between them. Germline-derived CDR1 and CDR2 are LGHDT and YNNKEL (reference sequence). This CDR3 region has 13 residues. In DNA, the CDR3 is TGTGCCAGCAGCCAACAGGGGAAGTACGAGCAGTACTTC. It translates to CASSQQGKYEQYF.

CDR3 sequence reads: CASSVVPTDPPSTDTQYF. CDR3 DNA: TGTGCCAGCAGCGTAGTACCGACAGACCCCCCGAGCACAGATACGCAGTATTTT. The chain links TRBV9 to TRBJ2-3; TRBD1 is a possible D gene (5 bases). The germline V and J ends were trimmed by 0 bases and 0 bases, with 17 bases remaining between them. The CDR3 is 18 residues long. Germline loops: CDR1 SGDLS, CDR2 YYNGEE.

The CDR3 DNA follows: TGTGCCAGCAGCTTAAAAAGGACCAATGGCGAAAAACTGTTTTTT. Its protein is CASSLKRTNGEKLFF. This chain uses TRBV11-2 with TRBJ1-4; D unresolved. V dropped 2 bases and J dropped 8 bases, with 15 bases sitting between them. CDR1 is SGHAT, CDR2 FQNNGV, per germline. This CDR3 region has 15 residues.

The V call is TRBV19, the J call TRBJ1-2; D uncertain. V lost 6 bases and J lost 8, with 22 bases in between. This CDR3 comprises 15 residues. Germline CDR1 and CDR2: LNHDA and SQIVND (reference sequence). DNA of the CDR3: TGTGCCAGTAGCCACCAAGTCGGGCAGAAGTACGGCTACACCTTC. This codes for CASSHQVGQKYGYTF.

The J gene is TRBJ2-5, the V gene TRBV2; 14 bases align to TRBD2. The CDR3 is 15 residues long. Trimming removed 6 bases from V and 4 bases from J; junction bases left unmatched: 4. Germline loops: CDR1 SNHLY, CDR2 FYNNEI. The CDR3 reads CASRPTSGGGETQYF. CDR3 nucleotide sequence: TGTGCCAGCAGGCCGACTAGCGGGGGGGGAGAGACCCAGTACTTC.

This clone appeared once. The chain is built from TRBV4-3 and TRBJ1-1; TRBD1 might be the D (6 bases). Between the trimmed V and J ends, which lost 0 bases and 11 bases, there was a span of 13 bases. Looked up from germline, CDR1 is LGHNA and CDR2 is YSLEER. The CDR3 loop spans 13 amino acids. CDR3 amino acids: CASSQEQGLGAFF. For the CDR3, the DNA is TGCGCCAGCAGCCAAGAGCAGGGGTTGGGGGCTTTCTTT.